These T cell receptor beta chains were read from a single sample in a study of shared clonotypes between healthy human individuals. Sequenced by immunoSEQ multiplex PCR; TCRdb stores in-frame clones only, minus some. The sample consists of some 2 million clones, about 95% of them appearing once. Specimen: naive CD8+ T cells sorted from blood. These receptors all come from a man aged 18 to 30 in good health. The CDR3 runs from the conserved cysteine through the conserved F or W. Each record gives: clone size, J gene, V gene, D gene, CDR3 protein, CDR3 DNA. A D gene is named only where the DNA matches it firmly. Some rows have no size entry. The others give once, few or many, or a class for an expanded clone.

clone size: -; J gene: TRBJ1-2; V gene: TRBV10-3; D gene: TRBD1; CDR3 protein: CAITAGGYGYTF; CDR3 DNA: TGTGCCATCACGGCAGGGGGTTATGGCTACACCTTC
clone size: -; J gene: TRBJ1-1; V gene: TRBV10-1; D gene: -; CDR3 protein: CASSEGGEAFF; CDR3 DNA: TGCGCCAGCAGTGAGGGAGGGGAAGCTTTCTTT
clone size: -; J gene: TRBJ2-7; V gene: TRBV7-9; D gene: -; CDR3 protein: CASSLDSGSSYEQYF; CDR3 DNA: TGTGCCAGCAGCTTAGATTCGGGCTCCTCCTACGAGCAGTACTTC
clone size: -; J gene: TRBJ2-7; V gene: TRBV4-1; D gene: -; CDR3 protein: CASSQERGDEQYF; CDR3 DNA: TGCGCCAGCAGCCAAGAAAGGGGAGACGAGCAGTACTTC
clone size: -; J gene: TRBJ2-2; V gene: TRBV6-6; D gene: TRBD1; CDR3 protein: CASSSPGQAKTGELFF; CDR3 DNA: TGTGCCAGCAGTTCTCCGGGACAGGCTAAAACCGGGGAGCTGTTTTTT
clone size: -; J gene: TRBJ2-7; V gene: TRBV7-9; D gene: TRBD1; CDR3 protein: CASSSGTAQYF; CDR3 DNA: TGTGCCAGCAGCTCTGGGACAGCACAGTACTTC
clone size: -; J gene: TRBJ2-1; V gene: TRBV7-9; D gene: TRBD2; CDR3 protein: CASSLVGTSGNRYGNEQFF; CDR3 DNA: TGTGCCAGCAGCTTAGTTGGGACTAGCGGGAACCGGTACGGCAATGAGCAGTTCTTC
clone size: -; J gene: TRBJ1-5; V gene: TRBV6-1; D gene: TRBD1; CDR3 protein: CASSEWTGGHQPQHF; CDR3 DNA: TGTGCCAGCAGTGAATGGACAGGGGGTCATCAGCCCCAGCATTTT
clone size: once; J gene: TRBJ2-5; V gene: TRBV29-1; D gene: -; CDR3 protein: CSALGGDETQYF; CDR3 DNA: TGCAGCGCCTTGGGGGGAGACGAGACCCAGTACTTC
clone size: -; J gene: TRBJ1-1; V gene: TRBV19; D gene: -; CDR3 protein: CASSYLGTANTEAFF; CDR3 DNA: TGTGCCAGTAGCTACTTAGGGACGGCGAACACTGAAGCTTTCTTT
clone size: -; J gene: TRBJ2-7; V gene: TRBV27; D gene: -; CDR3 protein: CASSSTGRSSYEQYF; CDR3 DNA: TGTGCCAGCAGTTCGACTGGAAGGAGCTCCTACGAGCAGTACTTC
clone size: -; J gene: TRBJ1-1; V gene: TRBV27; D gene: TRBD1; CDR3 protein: CASSLSPDREGTEAFF; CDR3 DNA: TGTGCCAGCAGTTTATCGCCCGACAGGGAAGGCACTGAAGCTTTCTTT
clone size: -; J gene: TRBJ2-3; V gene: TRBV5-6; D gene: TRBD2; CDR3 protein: CASSLFPLAGGSSTDTQYF; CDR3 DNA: TGTGCCAGCAGCTTATTTCCTTTAGCGGGGGGGTCTAGCACAGATACGCAGTATTTT
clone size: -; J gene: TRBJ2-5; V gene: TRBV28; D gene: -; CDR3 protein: CASSLMGNQETQYF; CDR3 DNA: TGTGCCAGCAGTTTGATGGGAAACCAAGAGACCCAGTACTTC
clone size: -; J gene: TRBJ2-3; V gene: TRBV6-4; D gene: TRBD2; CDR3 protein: CASSPGLAGSTDTQYF; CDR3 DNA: TGTGCCAGCAGTCCGGGACTAGCGGGGAGCACAGATACGCAGTATTTT
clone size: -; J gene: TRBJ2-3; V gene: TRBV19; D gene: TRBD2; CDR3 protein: CASSTGTSDTDTQYF; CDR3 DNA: TGTGCCAGTAGTACCGGGACTAGCGACACAGATACGCAGTATTTT
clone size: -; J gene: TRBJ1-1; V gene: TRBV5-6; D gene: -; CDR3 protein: CASSPGLLNTEAFF; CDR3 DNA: TGTGCCAGCAGCCCGGGACTCTTGAACACTGAAGCTTTCTTT
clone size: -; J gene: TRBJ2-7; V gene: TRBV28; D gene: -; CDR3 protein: CASSPGSGYRGEQYF; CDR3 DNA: TGTGCCAGCAGTCCTGGGTCGGGATATAGGGGGGAGCAGTACTTC
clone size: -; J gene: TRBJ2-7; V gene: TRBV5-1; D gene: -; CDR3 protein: CASRPLLGAESYEQYF; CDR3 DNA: TGCGCCAGCAGACCACTACTAGGCGCCGAGTCCTACGAGCAGTACTTC
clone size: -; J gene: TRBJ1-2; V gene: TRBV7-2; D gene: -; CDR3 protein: CASSLGQGGYGYTF; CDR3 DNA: TGTGCCAGCAGCTTAGGGCAGGGAGGCTATGGCTACACCTTC
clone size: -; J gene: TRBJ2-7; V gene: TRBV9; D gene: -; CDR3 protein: CASSVGAGGNEQYF; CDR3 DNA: TGTGCCAGCAGCGTAGGGGCCGGGGGAAACGAGCAGTACTTC
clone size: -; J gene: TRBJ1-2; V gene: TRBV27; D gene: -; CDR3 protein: CASSFEPGFYGYTF; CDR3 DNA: TGTGCCAGCAGTTTTGAGCCAGGGTTCTATGGCTACACCTTC
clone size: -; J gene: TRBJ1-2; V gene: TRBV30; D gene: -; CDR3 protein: CAWSSRGLDYGYTF; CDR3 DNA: TGTGCCTGGAGTTCCAGGGGATTGGACTATGGCTACACCTTC
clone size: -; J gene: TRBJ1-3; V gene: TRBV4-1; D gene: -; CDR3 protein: CASSQDASSGNTIYF; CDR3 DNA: TGCGCCAGCAGCCAAGATGCGAGCTCTGGAAACACCATATATTTT
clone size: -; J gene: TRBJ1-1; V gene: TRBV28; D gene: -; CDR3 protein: CATRARAGKHTEAFF; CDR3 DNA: TGTGCCACACGAGCTAGGGCAGGCAAACACACTGAAGCTTTCTTT
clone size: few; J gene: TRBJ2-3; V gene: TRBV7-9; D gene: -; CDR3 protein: CASTTLVDTQYF; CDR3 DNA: TGTGCCAGCACCACCTTGGTGGATACGCAGTATTTT
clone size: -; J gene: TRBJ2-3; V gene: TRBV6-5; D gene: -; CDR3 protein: CASSYPGPFDTQYF; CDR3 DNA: TGTGCCAGCAGTTACCCAGGTCCCTTTGATACGCAGTATTTT
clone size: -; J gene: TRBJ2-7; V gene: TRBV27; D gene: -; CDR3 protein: CASMQGYEQYF; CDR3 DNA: TGTGCCAGCATGCAGGGATACGAGCAGTACTTC
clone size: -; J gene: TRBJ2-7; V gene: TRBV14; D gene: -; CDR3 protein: CASSPQGTALDEQYF; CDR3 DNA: TGTGCCAGCAGCCCTCAAGGGACGGCGTTAGACGAGCAGTACTTC
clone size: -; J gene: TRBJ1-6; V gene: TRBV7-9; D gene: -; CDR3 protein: CASRPKGSLNSPLHF; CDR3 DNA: TGTGCCAGCAGGCCGAAAGGCTCCCTTAATTCACCCCTCCACTTT
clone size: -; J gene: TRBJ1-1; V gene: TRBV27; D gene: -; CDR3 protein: CASSGTGTEAFF; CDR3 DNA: TGTGCCAGCAGTGGAACTGGCACTGAAGCTTTCTTT
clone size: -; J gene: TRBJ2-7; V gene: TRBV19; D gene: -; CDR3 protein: CASRAGTLSSYEQYF; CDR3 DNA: TGTGCCAGTAGGGCCGGGACACTAAGCTCCTACGAGCAGTACTTC
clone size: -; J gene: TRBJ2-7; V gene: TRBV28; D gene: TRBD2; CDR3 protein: CASSLLAGNHEQYF; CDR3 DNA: TGTGCCAGCAGTTTGCTAGCGGGGAACCACGAGCAGTACTTC
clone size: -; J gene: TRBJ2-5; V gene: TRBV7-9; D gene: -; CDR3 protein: CASTPGRQETQYF; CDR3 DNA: TGTGCCAGCACCCCGGGTAGACAAGAGACCCAGTACTTC